This entry describes one TCR beta chain. Germline values: CDR1 SGHTA, CDR2 FQGNSA. J gave up 5 bases and V 3 bases, and 10 bases lay outside the gene matches. The CDR3 loop spans 16 amino acids. This entry is derived from a study of cytomegalovirus exposure and HLA in healthy donors. The PCR had 60 Vbeta and 13 Jbeta primers. Produced via immunoSEQ multiplex PCR; TCRdb's table is partial and in-frame only. The sample has 74,000 or so clones, over 70% seen once; the top ten hold roughly 6%. This sequence was found in a male donor in good health and CMV-seropositive. This rearrangement joins TRBV7-2 to TRBJ2-5; 9 nucleotides align to TRBD2. Sample: PBMCs. The CDR3 DNA sequence: TGTGCCAGCAGCTTTCTGGCGGGGGGGCCAGGGGAGACCCAGTACTTC. Translating gives CASSFLAGGPGETQYF.